One sample yielded the 9 T cell receptor beta chains listed below, sequenced in a study of T cell changes during pregnancy in multiple sclerosis. The protocol was immunoSEQ multiplex PCR, while the TCRdb copy is restricted to in-frame clones and leaves out a portion. The sample holds tens of thousands of clones, approximately 90% seen once. This specimen consisted of CD4+ T cells from peripheral blood mononuclear cells, obtained in the first trimester of pregnancy. The receptor set was obtained from a female donor in good health, enrolled as a control in a pregnancy study.

The chain employs TRBV10-1 and TRBJ1-2, with D possibly matching TRBD1 (5 bases). The CDR3 totals 14 residues. The V end was cut by 5 bases, the J end by 7 bases, with 17 bases between. Per germline, CDR1 WNHNN and CDR2 SYGVQD (reference sequence). CDR3 residues: CASSNPGSSCGYTF. The CDR3 DNA sequence: TGCGCCAGCAGTAACCCAGGGTCGTCCTGTGGCTACACCTTC.

The rearrangement links TRBV5-1 to TRBJ2-1, with a weak D call TRBD1 (6 bases). Germline CDR1 SGHRS, CDR2 YFSETQ. CDR3 length equals 13 residues. V was cut by 3 bases and J by 4 bases, with 8 bases left in between. The CDR3 sequence is CASSSQGYNEQFF. The CDR3, as DNA: TGCGCCAGCAGCTCACAGGGATACAATGAGCAGTTCTTC.

The J gene is TRBJ1-2, the V gene TRBV16; D unresolved. V lost 2 bases and J lost 1, with 11 bases in between. The V gene's germline CDR1 is KGHSY and CDR2 FQNENV. This CDR3 spans 15 amino acids. The CDR3 coding sequence is TGTGCCAGCAGCCAAAAGACAAATCTTAACTATGGCTACACCTTC. Its protein is CASSQKTNLNYGYTF. Full variable domain (remainder filled in from reference TRBV16 and TRBJ1-2): GEEVAQTPKHLVRGEGQKAKLYCAPIKGHSYVFWYQQVLKNEFKFLISFQNENVFDETGMPKERFSAKCLPNSPCSLEIQATKLEDSAVYFCASSQKTNLNYGYTFGSGTRLTVV.

The chain recombines TRBV5-4 with TRBJ2-5; TRBD1 matches at 7 bases. CDR1 is SGHNT, CDR2 YYREEE, per germline (reference sequence). The CDR3 contains 12 residues. V lost 4 bases, J lost 4 bases, and 1 base stayed unmatched. The CDR3 DNA is TGTGCCAGCAGCCGGGACAGAGAGACCCAGTACTTC. This encodes CASSRDRETQYF.

J is TRBJ2-1 and V is TRBV7-3; maybe TRBD1 (5 bases). Germline V CDR1 and CDR2: SGHTA, FQGTGA. The CDR3 is 13 residues long. Trimming removed 4 bases at V and 7 bases at J, with 11 bases between. The CDR3 nucleotides are TGTGCCAGCAGCTCCCAGGGTCGGAATGAGCAGTTCTTC. This codes for CASSSQGRNEQFF.

V gene TRBV9 combines with J gene TRBJ1-4, with 8 bases lining up with TRBD1. Trimming took 4 bases from V and 8 from J; bases not matched to a gene: 16. This CDR3 has 17 amino acids. Germline-derived CDR1 and CDR2 are SGDLS and YYNGEE. The chain's CDR3 is CASSPRDRSPGDEKLFF. The CDR3 nucleotides read TGTGCCAGCAGCCCCCGGGACAGGAGCCCCGGGGACGAAAAACTGTTTTTT.

The chain joins TRBV7-2 to TRBJ2-5; D is perhaps TRBD2 (6 bases). Per germline, CDR1 SGHTA and CDR2 FQGNSA. This CDR3 has 14 residues. V was clipped by 0 bases and J by 1 base, with 6 bases between them. CDR3 nucleotides: TGTGCCAGCAGCTTAGCGGGGGGCCAAGAGACCCAGTACTTC. Its protein product is CASSLAGGQETQYF.

As regards this clone: Sequence at one end of the junction differs from germline and may be a read error. The rearrangement joins TRBV7-7 to TRBJ2-1; tentative D call: TRBD1 (5 bases). The length of the CDR3 is 13 residues. Germline CDR1 SSHAT, CDR2 FNYEAQ (reference sequence). CDR3 region: CASSQSGANEQFF. CDR3 coding DNA: TGTGCTAGCAGCCAAAGTGGGGCAAATGAGCAGTTCTTC.

This clone occurred once. This sequence joins TRBV30 and TRBJ2-3, with D maybe TRBD1 (5 bases). This CDR3 comprises 11 residues. The germline CDR1 and CDR2 sequences are GTSNPN and SVGIG (reference sequence). The V and J ends lost 5 bases and 4 bases respectively, with 7 bases between them. This CDR3 is CAWQGPDTQYF. DNA for the CDR3: TGTGCCTGGCAGGGTCCAGATACGCAGTATTTT.